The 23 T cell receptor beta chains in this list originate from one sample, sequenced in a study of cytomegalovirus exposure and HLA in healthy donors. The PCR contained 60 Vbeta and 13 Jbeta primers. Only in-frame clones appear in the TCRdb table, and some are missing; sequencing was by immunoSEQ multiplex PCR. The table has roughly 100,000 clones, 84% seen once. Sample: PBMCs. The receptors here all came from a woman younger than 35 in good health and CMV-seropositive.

The CDR3 sequence: CASSSTGTPYYEQYF. CDR3 in DNA: TGTGCCAGCAGTTCCACCGGGACTCCTTACTACGAGCAGTACTTC. The rearrangement links TRBV27 to TRBJ2-7, with D maybe TRBD2 (6 bases). V was trimmed by 4 bases and J by 3 bases, leaving 16 bases between them. Germline V lookup: CDR1 MNHEY, CDR2 SMNVEV (reference sequence). CDR3 length equals 15 residues.

CDR3 loop: CASSLATGLEAFF. The DNA of the CDR3 is TGTGCCAGCAGTTTAGCAACAGGGCTTGAAGCTTTCTTT. The V gene is TRBV27, the J gene TRBJ1-1; possible D gene TRBD1, 6 bases. V gave up 2 bases and J gave up 7 bases, with 11 bases separating them. The CDR3 has 13 amino acids. CDR1 and CDR2 from the germline V gene are MNHEY and SMNVEV (reference sequence).

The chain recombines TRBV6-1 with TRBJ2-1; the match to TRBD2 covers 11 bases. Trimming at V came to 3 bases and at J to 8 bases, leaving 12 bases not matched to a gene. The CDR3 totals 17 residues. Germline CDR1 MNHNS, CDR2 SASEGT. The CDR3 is CASSENLSGRARDEQFF. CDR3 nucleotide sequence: TGTGCCAGCAGTGAGAACCTTAGCGGGAGGGCCCGGGATGAGCAGTTCTTC.

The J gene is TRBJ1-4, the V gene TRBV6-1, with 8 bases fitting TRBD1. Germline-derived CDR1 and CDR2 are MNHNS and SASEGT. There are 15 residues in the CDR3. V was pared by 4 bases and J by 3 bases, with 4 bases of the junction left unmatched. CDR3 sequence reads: CASSALDRANEKLFF. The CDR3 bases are TGTGCCAGCAGTGCACTGGACAGGGCTAATGAAAAACTGTTTTTT.

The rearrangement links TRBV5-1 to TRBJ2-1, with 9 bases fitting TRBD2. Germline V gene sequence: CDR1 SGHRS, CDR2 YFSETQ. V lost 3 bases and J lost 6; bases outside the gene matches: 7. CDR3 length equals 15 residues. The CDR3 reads CASSYSLAGTNEQFF. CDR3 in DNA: TGCGCCAGCAGCTACAGTCTAGCGGGGACCAATGAGCAGTTCTTC.

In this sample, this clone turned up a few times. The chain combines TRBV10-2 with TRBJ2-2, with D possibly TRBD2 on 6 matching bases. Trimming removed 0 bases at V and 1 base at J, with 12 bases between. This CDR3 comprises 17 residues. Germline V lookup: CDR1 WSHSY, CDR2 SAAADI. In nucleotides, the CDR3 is TGCGCCAGCAGTGAGTCAGGAGGGGTACTGAACACCGGGGAGCTGTTTTTT. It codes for CASSESGGVLNTGELFF.

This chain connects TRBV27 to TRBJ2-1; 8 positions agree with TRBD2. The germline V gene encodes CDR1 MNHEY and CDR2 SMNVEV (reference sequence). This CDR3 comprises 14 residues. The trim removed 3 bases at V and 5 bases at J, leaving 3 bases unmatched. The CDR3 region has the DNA TGTGCCAGCAGTTTCAGCGGGAGAAACAATGAGCAGTTCTTC. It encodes CASSFSGRNNEQFF.

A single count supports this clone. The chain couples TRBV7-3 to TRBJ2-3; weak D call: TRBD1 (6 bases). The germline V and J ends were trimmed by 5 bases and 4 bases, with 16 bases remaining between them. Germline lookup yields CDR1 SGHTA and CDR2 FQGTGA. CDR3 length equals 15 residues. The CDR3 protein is CASSATKGVADTQYF. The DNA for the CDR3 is TGTGCCAGCAGCGCAACGAAGGGGGTCGCAGATACGCAGTATTTT.

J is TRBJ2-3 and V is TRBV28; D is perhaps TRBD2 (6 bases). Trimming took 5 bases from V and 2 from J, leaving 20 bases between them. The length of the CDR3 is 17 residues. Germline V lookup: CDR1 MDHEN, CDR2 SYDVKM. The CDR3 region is CASSAPLVVAVTDTQYF. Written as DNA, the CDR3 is TGTGCCAGCAGTGCGCCCCTTGTGGTAGCGGTCACAGATACGCAGTATTTT.

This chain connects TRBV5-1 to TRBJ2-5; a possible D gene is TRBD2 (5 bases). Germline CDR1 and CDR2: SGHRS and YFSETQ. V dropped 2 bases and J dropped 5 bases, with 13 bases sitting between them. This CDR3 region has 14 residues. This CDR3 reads CASSFQEGAETQYF. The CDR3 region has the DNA TGCGCCAGCAGCTTTCAAGAGGGAGCGGAGACCCAGTACTTC.

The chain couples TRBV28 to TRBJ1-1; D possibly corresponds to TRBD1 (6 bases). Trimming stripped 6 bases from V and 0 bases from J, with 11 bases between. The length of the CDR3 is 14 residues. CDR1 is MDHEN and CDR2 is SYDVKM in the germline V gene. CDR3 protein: CASRPGQLNTEAFF. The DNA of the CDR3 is TGTGCCAGCAGACCCGGACAGCTGAACACTGAAGCTTTCTTT.

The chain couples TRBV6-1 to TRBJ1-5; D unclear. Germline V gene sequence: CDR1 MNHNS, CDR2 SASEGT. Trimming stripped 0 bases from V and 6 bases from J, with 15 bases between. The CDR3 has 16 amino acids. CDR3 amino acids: CASSEAESTGSQPQHF. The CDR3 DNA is TGTGCCAGCAGTGAAGCGGAGTCGACGGGAAGTCAGCCCCAGCATTTT.

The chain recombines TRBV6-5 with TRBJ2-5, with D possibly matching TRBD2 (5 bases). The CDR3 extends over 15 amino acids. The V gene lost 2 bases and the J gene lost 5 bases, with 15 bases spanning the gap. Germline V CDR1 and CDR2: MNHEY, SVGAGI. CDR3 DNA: TGTGCCAGCAGTTACCCGAGCCGCGGGTCCGAGACCCAGTACTTC. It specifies CASSYPSRGSETQYF.

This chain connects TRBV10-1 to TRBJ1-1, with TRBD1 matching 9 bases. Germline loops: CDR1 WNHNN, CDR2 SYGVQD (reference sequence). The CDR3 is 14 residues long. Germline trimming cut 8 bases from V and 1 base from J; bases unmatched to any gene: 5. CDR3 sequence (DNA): TGCGCCAGCGCAACGGGACAGGGGAACACTGAAGCTTTCTTT. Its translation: CASATGQGNTEAFF.

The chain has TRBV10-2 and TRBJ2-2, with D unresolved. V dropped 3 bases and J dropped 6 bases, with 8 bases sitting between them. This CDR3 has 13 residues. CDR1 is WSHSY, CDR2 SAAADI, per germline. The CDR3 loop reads CASSDGVAGELFF. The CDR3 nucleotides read TGCGCCAGCAGTGACGGAGTGGCCGGGGAGCTGTTTTTT.

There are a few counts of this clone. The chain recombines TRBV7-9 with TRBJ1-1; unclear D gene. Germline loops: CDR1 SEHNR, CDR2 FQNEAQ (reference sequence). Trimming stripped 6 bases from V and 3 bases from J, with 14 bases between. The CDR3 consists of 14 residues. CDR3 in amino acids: CASREGGFDTEAFF. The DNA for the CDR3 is TGTGCCAGCAGAGAGGGTGGATTTGACACTGAAGCTTTCTTT.

CDR3 in amino acids: CASSTRTSGKNEQFF. CDR3 DNA sequence: TGTGCCAGCAGCACTAGGACTAGCGGGAAGAATGAGCAGTTCTTC. The V call is TRBV7-9, the J call TRBJ2-1, with 12 bases aligning to TRBD2. This CDR3 is 15 amino acids long. V trimming: 5 bases; J trimming: 7 bases; junction bases outside the gene matches: 6. The germline CDR1 and CDR2 sequences are SEHNR and FQNEAQ (reference sequence).

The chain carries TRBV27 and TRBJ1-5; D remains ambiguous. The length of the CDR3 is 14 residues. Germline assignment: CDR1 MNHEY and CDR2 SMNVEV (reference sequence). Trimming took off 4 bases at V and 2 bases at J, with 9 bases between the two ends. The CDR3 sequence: CASSSLGGNQPQHF. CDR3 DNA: TGTGCCAGCAGTTCCTTGGGCGGCAATCAGCCCCAGCATTTT.

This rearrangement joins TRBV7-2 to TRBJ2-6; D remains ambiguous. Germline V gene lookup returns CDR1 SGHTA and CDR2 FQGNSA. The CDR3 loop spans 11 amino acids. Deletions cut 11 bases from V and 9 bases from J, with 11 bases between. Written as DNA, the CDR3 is TGTGCCGAAGACATCCTCAACGTCCTGACTTTC. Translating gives CAEDILNVLTF.

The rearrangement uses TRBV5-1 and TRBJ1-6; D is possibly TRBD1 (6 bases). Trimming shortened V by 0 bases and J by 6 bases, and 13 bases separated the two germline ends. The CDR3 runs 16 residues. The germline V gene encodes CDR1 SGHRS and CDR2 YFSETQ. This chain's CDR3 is CASSLDQGMVNSPLHF. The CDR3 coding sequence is TGCGCCAGCAGCTTGGATCAGGGGATGGTTAATTCACCCCTCCACTTT.

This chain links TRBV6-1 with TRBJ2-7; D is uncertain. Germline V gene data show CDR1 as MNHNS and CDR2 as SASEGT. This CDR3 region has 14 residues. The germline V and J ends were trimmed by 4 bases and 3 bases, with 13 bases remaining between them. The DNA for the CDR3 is TGTGCCAGCAGTGGTACAGTCTCTTTCTACGAGCAGTACTTC. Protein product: CASSGTVSFYEQYF.

Written as DNA, the CDR3 is TGTGCCAGCAGCCAATTAATAAACACCGGGACAGCTAACTATGGCTACACCTTC. Residues: CASSQLINTGTANYGYTF. The V and J genes are TRBV4-2 and TRBJ1-2; 7 bases are a match to TRBD1. Germline values: CDR1 LGHNA, CDR2 YNFKEQ. The CDR3 covers 18 residues. The V and J ends lost 2 bases and 0 bases, in that order; junction bases with no gene match: 12.

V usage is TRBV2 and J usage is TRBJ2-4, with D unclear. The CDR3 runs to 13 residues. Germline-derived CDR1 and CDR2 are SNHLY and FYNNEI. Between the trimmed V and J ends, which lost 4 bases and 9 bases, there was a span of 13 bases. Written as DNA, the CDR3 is TGTGCCAGCAGTGTTCCAGAAATTGCCATTCAGTACTTC. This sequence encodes CASSVPEIAIQYF.